Ten or more counts support the clone carrying this T cell receptor beta chain. What it binds is not known. This sample was taken from a study of T-cell reconstitution after alpha-beta-depleted transplantation in children. Findings and caveats of the study: Some patients' high day-60 TCRbeta diversity was traced to surviving recipient T cells and thymic progenitors.

The V gene's germline CDR1 is MNHEY and CDR2 SMNVEV (reference sequence). The CDR3 is 14 residues long. Trimming took off 2 bases at V and 6 bases at J, with 13 bases between the two ends. The TCRbeta library was prepared with unique molecular identifiers. TCRdb analysed the PCR reads with MiXCR anew, one entry per CDR3 protein. This sample carries 550,000 to 800,000 distinct CDR3 sequences, about an eighth of them seen once, and the ten largest clones take around 0.8%. The gene calls are TRBV27 and TRBJ1-1; no firm D call. This TCR was recovered from a girl aged 2 to 9 with congenital amegakaryocytic thrombocytopenia, due to receive a stem cell transplant. The material sequenced was PBMCs, taken before TCRalphabeta/CD19-depleted stem cell transplant. DNA of the CDR3: TGTGCCAGCAGTTTAAGGGCATACGCCCCTGAAGCTTTCTTT. As protein: CASSLRAYAPEAFF.